This TCR beta chain stems from a study of T cell responses to AZD1222 COVID-19 vaccine. Broader study findings: Increased Spike-specific TCR breadth and depth were observed after two AZD1222 doses. Close to half of all spike-specific TCRs reportedly target regions of the variants that are unmutated. Researchers report vaccine-associated CD4 TCRs spanning spike, with dominance at 160-218 and 743-854.

Timing groups of about 4 and about 12 weeks for second doses were pooled. Here immunoSEQ multiplex PCR was the method, and the copy in TCRdb shows in-frame clones only, minus some. The sample has some 250,000 clones; about 94% are singletons. This clone appeared a few times. The antigen is undetermined. V lost 3 bases and J 1 base, leaving 12 bases between the germline ends. The CDR3 runs to 15 residues. In germline, CDR1 is ENHRY, CDR2 SYGVKD. V usage is TRBV10-3 and J usage is TRBJ1-1, with D tentatively TRBD1 (5 bases). The TCR sequence derives from an adult who received the AZD1222 COVID-19 vaccine. The source was peripheral blood, collected 28 days after the second AZD1222 dose. The CDR3 region is CAISDTAGKNTEAFF. CDR3 nucleotides: TGTGCCATCAGTGACACGGCAGGGAAGAACACTGAAGCTTTCTTT.